These 18 T cell receptor beta chains were sequenced from one sample in a study of blood T cells in healthy people across ages. Primed by a sample-barcoded 5' primer and a J-beta primer mix, a second PCR proceeded for about 7 to 11 cycles. TCRdb re-called the 5' RACE reads through MiXCR, storing one row per CDR3 protein. This sample has about 1.6 million distinct CDR3 sequences, with 30% to 35% found just once. The sequencing sample was made of blood. The receptors derive from a woman in her thirties in good health.

The genes are TRBV3-1 and TRBJ2-2; D not resolved. CDR1 LGHDT and CDR2 YNNKEL come from the germline V gene (reference sequence). Deletions cut 0 bases from V and 2 bases from J, with 10 bases between. This CDR3 region has 16 residues. In DNA form, the CDR3 reads TGTGCCAGCAGCCAAGATGTGCAGCCCAACACCGGGGAGCTGTTTTTT. It yields the protein CASSQDVQPNTGELFF.

A word on this clonotype: Relative to the germline gene, one junction end is altered; a read error may explain this. The rearrangement links TRBV7-9 to TRBJ2-7; 7 bases are a match to TRBD1. The CDR3 consists of 18 residues. Germline V gene lookup returns CDR1 SEHNR and CDR2 FQNEAQ (reference sequence). The CDR3 region is CASSLVRRSGQTSYEQYF. The CDR3 DNA reads as TGTGCCAGCAGCTTAGTTCGCCGGTCGGGACAGACTTCCTACGAACAGTACTTC.

This sequence joins TRBV5-4 and TRBJ2-7, with 8 bases fitting TRBD1. CDR1 is SGHNT and CDR2 is YYREEE in the germline V gene (reference sequence). J was trimmed by 4 bases and V by 2 bases; bases with no gene match: 5. The CDR3 spans 14 residues. CDR3 sequence reads: CASSFGDRLYEQYF. CDR3 bases: TGTGCCAGCAGCTTCGGGGACAGGTTGTACGAGCAGTACTTC.

This clonotype was counted at least ten times. The V call is TRBV3-1, the J call TRBJ1-5; D is perhaps TRBD1 (5 bases). This CDR3 has 14 residues. The V end was cut by 2 bases, the J end by 3 bases, with 8 bases between. Germline lookup yields CDR1 LGHDT and CDR2 YNNKEL (reference sequence). Here the CDR3 reads CASSQTGSNQPQHF. CDR3 sequence (DNA): TGTGCCAGCAGCCAAACAGGATCCAATCAGCCCCAGCATTTT.

Ten or more counts support this clonotype. This sequence joins TRBV5-1 and TRBJ2-5, with D possibly matching TRBD1 (5 bases). Germline V CDR1 and CDR2: SGHRS, YFSETQ. V gave up 0 bases and J gave up 1 base, with 10 bases separating them. This CDR3 region has 15 residues. CDR3 DNA sequence: TGCGCCAGCAGCTTGGCCGGCCAGGGCCAAGAGACCCAGTACTTC. Protein sequence: CASSLAGQGQETQYF.

The V gene is TRBV13, the J gene TRBJ2-7; no clear D. Between the trimmed V and J ends, which lost 9 bases and 1 base, there was a span of 13 bases. Germline CDR1 is PRHDT and CDR2 is FYEKMQ (reference sequence). The CDR3 runs 13 residues. Written as DNA, the CDR3 is TGTGCCAGTGGGCCCCAAGGTTCCTACGAGCAGTACTTC. It yields the protein CASGPQGSYEQYF.

V gene TRBV2 combines with J gene TRBJ2-1; D possibly corresponds to TRBD2 (5 bases). Germline-derived CDR1 and CDR2 are SNHLY and FYNNEI. This CDR3 is 15 amino acids long. V lost 1 base and J lost 13, with 20 bases in between. This chain's CDR3 is CASSEGLRDLQGQFF. The CDR3 DNA is TGTGCCAGCAGTGAAGGTCTCCGGGATCTCCAAGGACAGTTCTTC.

The table lists this clonotype with a few counts. The chain couples TRBV28 to TRBJ2-7; 7 bases agree with TRBD1. The CDR3 has 14 residues. V lost 3 bases, J lost 2 bases, and 4 bases stayed unmatched. The V gene's germline CDR1 is MDHEN and CDR2 SYDVKM. CDR3 sequence: CASSFPDRAYEQYF. The CDR3 nucleotides are TGTGCCAGCAGTTTCCCAGACAGGGCCTACGAGCAGTACTTC.

This chain uses TRBV7-2 with TRBJ2-7; 13 bases agree with TRBD2. Germline V lookup: CDR1 SGHTA, CDR2 FQGNSA. The CDR3 length is 15 residues. The ends lost 8 bases at V and 7 bases at J; junction bases unmatched: 11. The CDR3 coding sequence is TGTGCCAGCTCCCAACTAGCGGGAGGGCACAGAGAGCAGTACTTC. Protein: CASSQLAGGHREQYF.

This clonotype was counted ten times or more. This chain links TRBV24-1 with TRBJ2-5; a possible D gene is TRBD1 (5 bases). The CDR3 runs 14 residues. In germline, CDR1 is KGHDR, CDR2 SFDVKD. The ends were cut back, 4 bases at V and 7 bases at J, with 15 bases in the middle. The CDR3 region has the DNA TGTGCCACCAGTGACTCAGGGCAAAGGGGGACCCAGTACTTC. Translation gives CATSDSGQRGTQYF.

There are a few counts of this clonotype. The chain combines TRBV4-1 with TRBJ2-1; TRBD2 matches 7 bases. The V gene's germline CDR1 is MGHRA and CDR2 YSYEKL. The CDR3 runs to 15 residues. The J segment lost 8 bases and the V segment lost 1 base, leaving 8 bases of the junction unmatched. The CDR3 sequence is CASSQGAGVRDEQFF. The CDR3 bases are TGCGCCAGCAGCCAAGGGGCGGGAGTTCGGGATGAGCAGTTCTTC.

This rearrangement joins TRBV4-1 to TRBJ2-4; the D gene is possibly TRBD2 (5 bases). This CDR3 contains 17 residues. The germline V gene encodes CDR1 MGHRA and CDR2 YSYEKL. The germline V and J ends were trimmed by 4 bases and 0 bases, with 16 bases remaining between them. The CDR3 region has the DNA TGCGCCAGCAGCCCCGTTACGTGGAGGCTAGCCAAAAACATTCAGTACTTC. This sequence encodes CASSPVTWRLAKNIQYF.

This chain joins TRBV7-9 and TRBJ1-1, with a weak D call TRBD1 (6 bases). The CDR3 extends over 14 amino acids. The V gene lost 1 base and the J gene lost 5 bases, with 11 bases spanning the gap. Germline V gene lookup returns CDR1 SEHNR and CDR2 FQNEAQ (reference sequence). The CDR3 nucleotides read TGTGCCAGCAGCTTAGGAATAGGGACAACTGAAGCTTTCTTT. It codes for CASSLGIGTTEAFF.

Note on this clonotype: One end of the junction is discordant with germline, which a read error may explain. The chain carries TRBV6-1 and TRBJ2-1, with 7 bases identical to TRBD1. The CDR3 runs 16 residues. Per the germline V gene, CDR1 is MNHNS and CDR2 is SASEGT. The CDR3 bases are TGTACCAGCAGTGTCAAAGGGGGCCGGTCCTACAATGAGCAGTTCTTC. It encodes CTSSVKGGRSYNEQFF.

A word on this clonotype: The junction and the germline gene differ at one end; a read error may be behind it. The chain employs TRBV11-2 and TRBJ1-5, with D possibly being TRBD1 (6 bases). The length of the CDR3 is 13 residues. Germline CDR1 reads SGHAT; CDR2 reads FQNNGV. This chain's CDR3 is CASSSGGNRPQHF. CDR3 DNA sequence: TGTGCCAGCAGCTCTGGGGGCAATCGGCCCCAGCATTTT.

The chain uses TRBV28 and TRBJ2-7; D call uncertain. V lost 6 bases and J 0 bases, leaving 12 bases between the germline ends. This CDR3 has 14 residues. Germline-derived CDR1 and CDR2 are MDHEN and SYDVKM. CDR3 bases: TGTGCCAGCAGATCCCCAGGTTCCTCCTACGAGCAGTACTTC. Its protein product is CASRSPGSSYEQYF.

The table lists this clonotype with a count of one. Compared with germline, one end of the junction differs, possibly owing to a read error. V gene TRBV7-3 combines with J gene TRBJ2-1, with TRBD2 matching 9 bases. Germline-derived CDR1 and CDR2 are SGHTA and FQGTGA. CDR3 length: 15 amino acids. CDR3 sequence reads: CASSLTSGSYDEQFF. DNA for the CDR3: TGTGCCAGCAGCTTGACTAGCGGATCCTACGATGAGCAGTTCTTC.

The chain uses TRBV11-2 and TRBJ2-5; D gene unclear. Trimming shortened V by 2 bases and J by 4 bases, and 14 bases separated the two germline ends. Germline CDR1 reads SGHAT; CDR2 reads FQNNGV. The CDR3 runs 15 residues. DNA of the CDR3: TGTGCCAGCAGCTTAAGGTCCCATATGGGAGAGACCCAGTACTTC. Translation: CASSLRSHMGETQYF.